Shown below are 8 T cell receptor beta chains from a single sample sequenced in a study of shared clonotypes between healthy human individuals. Produced via immunoSEQ multiplex PCR; TCRdb's table is partial and in-frame only. This table holds around 1.4 million clones, less than 99% found once. The sequencing sample was made of naive CD4+ T cells sorted from blood. The subset denotes: CD45RA+ positively selected. Every receptor here comes from a man between 25 and 39 years old in good health.

The CDR3 here is CASSSGGDYEKLFF. In DNA, the CDR3 is TGTGCCAGCAGCTCAGGAGGGGACTATGAAAAACTGTTTTTT. The rearrangement links TRBV7-9 to TRBJ1-4; tentative D call: TRBD1 (5 bases). CDR1 and CDR2 (germline): SEHNR, FQNEAQ (reference sequence). The CDR3 spans 14 residues. V lost 4 bases and J lost 6, with 12 bases in between.

This clone was detected only once. The chain couples TRBV19 to TRBJ2-4, with TRBD2 matching over 10 bases. CDR1 LNHDA and CDR2 SQIVND come from the germline V gene (reference sequence). The CDR3 sequence is 16 residues long. V lost 4 bases, J lost 0 bases, and 3 bases stayed unmatched. This chain's CDR3 is CASSTWTSGAKNIQYF. DNA of the CDR3: TGTGCCAGTAGTACATGGACTAGCGGAGCCAAAAACATTCAGTACTTC.

The chain has TRBV9 and TRBJ1-5; D unclear. Germline V gives CDR1 SGDLS, CDR2 YYNGEE. This CDR3 contains 13 residues. Between the trimmed V and J ends, which lost 3 bases and 9 bases, there was a span of 13 bases. The CDR3 sequence is CASSGEGLGPQHF. The CDR3 coding sequence is TGTGCCAGCAGCGGGGAGGGTTTGGGGCCCCAGCATTTT.

J is TRBJ1-1 and V is TRBV19; no clear D. In germline, CDR1 is LNHDA, CDR2 SQIVND (reference sequence). The CDR3 sequence is 14 residues long. Trimming left V 10 bases short and J 5 bases short, with 20 bases between. This CDR3 is CATLIGPGGTEAFF. DNA of the CDR3: TGTGCCACCCTGATCGGACCGGGAGGGACTGAAGCTTTCTTT.

The chain has TRBV5-1 and TRBJ1-2; D call uncertain. Germline V lookup: CDR1 SGHRS, CDR2 YFSETQ. The CDR3 loop spans 13 amino acids. V was clipped by 7 bases and J by 4 bases, with 14 bases between them. The CDR3 loop is CASDPGSSYGYTF. CDR3 in DNA: TGCGCCAGCGATCCGGGATCGTCCTATGGCTACACCTTC.

The V call is TRBV6-6, the J call TRBJ1-4, with 9 bases fitting TRBD1. V lost 6 bases, J lost 5 bases, and 7 bases stayed unmatched. The CDR3 sequence is 15 residues long. Germline loops: CDR1 MNHNY, CDR2 SVGAGI (reference sequence). CDR3 amino acids: CASRTTGGPNEKLFF. CDR3 in DNA: TGTGCCAGCAGGACGACAGGGGGTCCGAATGAAAAACTGTTTTTT.

The chain links TRBV14 to TRBJ2-7; D tentatively reads TRBD1 or TRBD2 (5 bases each). V shed 5 bases and J shed 4 bases, with 15 bases lying between them. This CDR3 comprises 14 residues. Germline V gene data show CDR1 as SGHDN and CDR2 as FVKESK. The CDR3 region is CASSFRGPSYEQYF. The CDR3 DNA reads as TGTGCCAGCAGCTTTCGGGGCCCTTCTTACGAGCAGTACTTC.

J is TRBJ1-1 and V is TRBV9; no reliable D call. Trimming removed 0 bases at V and 0 bases at J, with 6 bases between. This CDR3 is 14 amino acids long. Germline CDR1 reads SGDLS; CDR2 reads YYNGEE. As DNA, the CDR3 is TGTGCCAGCAGCGTAGGTGACATGAACACTGAAGCTTTCTTT. Amino acids: CASSVGDMNTEAFF.